The source of this T cell receptor beta chain is a study of OX40 agonist ivuxolimab in advanced cancers. Method: immunoSEQ multiplex PCR; TCRdb's copy keeps in-frame clones and lacks some. The data show about 46,000 clones, with 80% to 90% seen just once and 12% held by the top ten. The study's findings and limits: On average, CD8+ T cells had more expanded clones than CD4+.

The CDR3 length is 14 residues. The germline gives CDR1 SEHNR, CDR2 FQNEAQ (reference sequence). Trimming shortened V by 0 bases and J by 7 bases, and 12 bases separated the two germline ends. To note about this clone: No antigen is known for it.

Sequencing was performed on CD4+ or CD8+ T cells sorted from blood, taken in a trial of the OX40 agonist ivuxolimab. This receptor was identified in an adult with an advanced solid tumor such as melanoma, head and neck, liver or kidney cancer. The rearrangement uses TRBV7-9 and TRBJ1-2; D may be TRBD1 (6 bases). As DNA, the CDR3 is TGTGCCAGCAGCTTAGCCCCAGGGGAGGGTGGCTACACCTTC. This gives the protein CASSLAPGEGGYTF.